This T cell receptor beta chain was sequenced for a study of control samples from healthy donors and cancer patients. Clones were read by immunoSEQ multiplex PCR, and TCRdb kept only the in-frame ones, dropping some. The data hold some 79,000 clones, with 93% observed a single time. V lost 0 bases and J 9 bases, leaving 12 bases between the germline ends. This CDR3 is built from 14 residues. The germline gives CDR1 SNHLY, CDR2 FYNNEI. This chain links TRBV2 with TRBJ2-1; D gene unclear. Specimen: PBMCs. The receptor was derived from a woman in her forties with lung cancer. The CDR3 loop reads CASSEALTAAEQFF. DNA for the CDR3: TGTGCCAGCAGTGAAGCTCTCACCGCCGCTGAGCAGTTCTTC.